The 19 T cell receptor delta chains in this list originate from one sample, sequenced in a study of gamma-delta T cells after stem cell transplantation. TCRdb redid the clone calls on the RT-PCR reads with CATT. The sample has 8,500 to 13,000 delta-chain clones; 1% to 1.5% are singletons. Sequencing was carried out using gamma-delta T cells. The receptors were sampled from a human donor. It is not recorded whose cells these are; they may come from a transplant donor.

Of note for this clone: This sequence may be a read error, since a much larger clone differs from it by one base. The V and J genes are TRDV2 and TRDJ1; 13 nucleotides agree with TRDD3. Germline trimming cut 2 bases from V and 0 bases from J; bases unmatched to any gene: 8. Germline CDR1 and CDR2: GEAIGNYY and EKD. The CDR3 is 18 residues long. CDR3: CACDNVLGDTEYTDKLIF. The CDR3, as DNA: TGTGCCTGTGACAACGTACTGGGGGATACGGAGTACACCGATAAACTCATCTTT.

In this sample, this clone turned up many times. Other nucleotide sequences in the sample specify the same CDR3. Here the CDR3 reads CACDTVSPGGYTDKLIF. Written as DNA, the CDR3 is TGTGCCTGTGACACCGTTTCTCCTGGGGGATACACCGATAAACTCATCTTT. The chain couples TRDV2 to TRDJ1, with 9 bases identical to TRDD3. The CDR3 contains 17 residues. From germline, CDR1 is GEAIGNYY and CDR2 EKD. Germline trimming cut 0 bases from V and 0 bases from J; bases unmatched to any gene: 7.

The table lists this clone with a few counts. A single base is all that separates this from a far larger clone, so a read error is likely. Other DNA sequences in this sample translate to the same CDR3. J is TRDJ1 and V is TRDV2, with TRDD3 matching 7 bases. After removal of 0 bases from V and 3 bases from J, the junction contained 24 bases not matched to a gene. The CDR3 is 21 amino acids. Germline values: CDR1 GEAIGNYY, CDR2 EKD. CDR3 coding DNA: TGTGCCTGTGACACCGTCGCTTCGGTACTGGGGACAGCCATAGCAGCCGATAAACTCATCTTT. Amino acids: CACDTVASVLGTAIAADKLIF.

In this sample, this clone turned up a few times. A much larger clone lies one base from this, so it may be a read error. This CDR3 is also generated by other DNA sequences in the sample. The CDR3 protein is CACDPAGGYARARQMFF. CDR3 DNA: TGTGCCTGTGACCCCGCTGGGGGATACGCACGAGCCCGACAGATGTTTTTC. J is TRDJ3 and V is TRDV2; 12 nucleotides match TRDD3. The CDR3 covers 17 residues. V trimming: 3 bases; J trimming: 11 bases; junction bases outside the gene matches: 10. CDR1 and CDR2 from the germline V gene are GEAIGNYY and EKD.

A few counts support this clone. The chain couples TRDV2 to TRDJ3; 7 bases are shared with TRDD2. Per germline, CDR1 GEAIGNYY and CDR2 EKD. Unmatched junction bases numbered 16, after V lost 1 base and J lost 2 bases. This CDR3 is 21 amino acids long. The CDR3 DNA is TGTGCCTGTGACACTTCCTACGGCTACTTACAAAATACCTGGGACACCCGACAGATGTTTTTC. Translating it yields CACDTSYGYLQNTWDTRQMFF.

This clone is medium-sized by share. The chain has TRDV2 and TRDJ1; the match to TRDD3 covers 9 bases. There are 18 residues in the CDR3. Trimming at V came to 2 bases and at J to 8 bases, leaving 20 bases not matched to a gene. In germline, CDR1 is GEAIGNYY, CDR2 EKD. CDR3 bases: TGTGCCTGTGACAGCCTTCCGGGACGTACTGGGGGACCGCCCAAACTCATCTTT. Encoded protein: CACDSLPGRTGGPPKLIF.

In the case of this clone: A far more abundant clone sits one base away, making this likely a read error. At the DNA level, this CDR3 is encoded by other sequences in the same sample as well. The chain is built from TRDV2 and TRDJ1, with 7 positions matching TRDD3. CDR1 GEAIGNYY and CDR2 EKD come from the germline V gene. The CDR3 contains 17 residues. The CDR3 reads CACDTVGGGPDTDKLIF. In DNA form, the CDR3 reads TGTGCCTGTGACACCGTGGGTGGGGGACCCGACACCGATAAACTCATTTTT.

This clone was detected only a few times. V is TRDV2 and J is TRDJ1; 9 nucleotides agree with TRDD3. The ends lost 0 bases at V and 4 bases at J; junction bases unmatched: 11. The V gene's germline CDR1 is GEAIGNYY and CDR2 EKD. The CDR3 sequence is 17 residues long. The CDR3 region has the DNA TGTGCCTGTGACACCGTGTCTCTGGGGGATCCTGGCGATAAACTCATCTTT. Protein sequence: CACDTVSLGDPGDKLIF.

Details on this clone: One base away lies a much larger clone, so this may be a sequencing read error. V usage is TRDV2 and J usage is TRDJ1; maybe TRDD3 (6 bases). There are 16 residues in the CDR3. In germline, CDR1 is GEAIGNYY, CDR2 EKD. CDR3 bases: TGTGCCCGTGACACCCTCGAGGGGGGAGTAACCGATAAACTCATCTTT. Translating gives CARDTLEGGVTDKLIF.

A note on this clone: TCRdb assigns this DNA the protein of a much larger clone, which departs from its translation at residue 7; this likely reflects a read error, and the protein shown comes from translating the DNA. The chain has TRDV2 and TRDJ2; perhaps D is TRDD2 or TRDD3 (5 bases each). This CDR3 has 17 amino acids. The V gene's germline CDR1 is GEAIGNYY and CDR2 EKD. Trimming took off 2 bases at V and 5 bases at J, with 20 bases between the two ends. CDR3 in DNA: TGTGCCTGTGACAATCTTCATACGCGCTTTCCTACAGCACAACTCTTCTTT. Translated: CACDNLHTRFPTAQLFF.

In regard to this clone: This probably arose from a read error, given a far larger clone one base away. The chain uses TRDV2 and TRDJ1; 10 bases match TRDD3. Per the germline V gene, CDR1 is GEAIGNYY and CDR2 is EKD. V trimming: 5 bases; J trimming: 9 bases; junction bases outside the gene matches: 14. The CDR3 runs 15 residues. The CDR3 loop is CACGPLLGDRTQLIF. The CDR3 DNA sequence: TGTGCCTGTGGCCCGCTTCTGGGGGATAGAACACAACTCATCTTT.

The chain carries TRDV2 and TRDJ1; TRDD3 matches at 9 bases. The germline V gene has CDR1 GEAIGNYY and CDR2 EKD. V gave up 3 bases and J gave up 0 bases; unmatched junction bases: 10. The CDR3 is 17 amino acids. The CDR3 bases are TGTGCCTGTGACGGAGTACTGGGGGACTTGTACACCGATAAACTCATCTTT. Translating it yields CACDGVLGDLYTDKLIF.

This clone occurred many times. J is TRDJ3 and V is TRDV2, with TRDD3 identical over 7 bases. The ends lost 0 bases at V and 0 bases at J; junction bases unmatched: 7. This CDR3 is built from 19 residues. Germline lookup yields CDR1 GEAIGNYY and CDR2 EKD. CDR3 DNA: TGTGCCTGTGACACCGCCAGTGGGGGAACCTCCTGGGACACCCGACAGATGTTTTTC. The encoded protein is CACDTASGGTSWDTRQMFF.

This clone is large within its sample. Other DNA sequences within the sample encode an identical CDR3. The rearrangement links TRDV2 to TRDJ1; TRDD3 matches 13 bases. CDR3 length: 19 residues. V trimming: 0 bases; J trimming: 2 bases; junction bases outside the gene matches: 11. Germline values: CDR1 GEAIGNYY, CDR2 EKD. In DNA, the CDR3 is TGTGCCTGTGACACCGTGACTGGGGGATACGCGACTGGTACCGATAAACTCATCTTT. Amino acid sequence: CACDTVTGGYATGTDKLIF.

This clone has a handful of counts. The V gene is TRDV2, the J gene TRDJ1; TRDD3 matches 10 bases. The CDR3 length is 18 residues. J was trimmed by 4 bases and V by 0 bases; bases with no gene match: 13. Germline CDR1 GEAIGNYY, CDR2 EKD. CDR3 nucleotide sequence: TGTGCCTGTGACACCTTAGACGTACTGGGGGATCCTGGCGATAAACTCATCTTT. This translates into CACDTLDVLGDPGDKLIF.

By frequency in the sample, this clone is medium-sized. The chain carries TRDV2 and TRDJ1; 8 bases align to TRDD3. The CDR3 is made up of 17 amino acids. The V segment lost 2 bases and the J segment 0 bases; nucleotides outside the gene matches: 10. Germline-derived CDR1 and CDR2 are GEAIGNYY and EKD. The CDR3 DNA follows: TGTGCCTGTGACAGGGTACTGGGGGCCCAGTACACCGATAAACTCATCTTT. Protein: CACDRVLGAQYTDKLIF.

This chain uses TRDV2 with TRDJ1; possibly TRDD3 for D (5 bases). The V end was cut by 0 bases, the J end by 3 bases, with 19 bases between. The CDR3 extends over 17 amino acids. Germline V gives CDR1 GEAIGNYY, CDR2 EKD. The CDR3 DNA is TGTGCCTGTGACACCGTGACCGGGGGCCGATCATCCGATAAACTCATCTTT. Translated: CACDTVTGGRSSDKLIF.

This clone was recorded a few times. The rearrangement joins TRDV2 to TRDJ1, with 9 bases matching TRDD2. This CDR3 has 18 amino acids. The ends lost 3 bases at V and 6 bases at J; junction bases unmatched: 19. Germline V gene lookup returns CDR1 GEAIGNYY and CDR2 EKD. CDR3 sequence reads: CACDSILPTIGWVNKLIF. In DNA, the CDR3 is TGTGCCTGTGACTCAATCCTTCCTACTATCGGCTGGGTAAATAAACTCATCTTT.

Concerning this clone: The translation of this DNA and the TCRdb protein of a much larger clone differ at residue 11, probably owing to a read error; the protein shown here is translated from the DNA. This chain uses TRDV2 with TRDJ1, with TRDD3 as a possible D gene (6 bases). The CDR3 runs 17 residues. CDR1 is GEAIGNYY and CDR2 is EKD in the germline V gene. Trimming shortened V by 0 bases and J by 1 base, and 17 bases separated the two germline ends. The CDR3 spells CACDTAGEKRCTDKLIF. The CDR3 coding sequence is TGTGCCTGTGACACCGCGGGGGAGAAACGTTGCACCGATAAACTCATCTTT.